Presented here are 15 T cell receptor beta chains from one specimen sequenced in a study of post-analysis software for immune sequencing data. Findings and limits, study-wide: With TRBV5-6, TRBV5-1 and TRBV20-1 included, several TRBV segments were more frequent in patients than in controls.

Presence of unique molecular identifiers characterized the TCR beta cDNA libraries. In TCRdb, the PCR reads were re-called with MiXCR into one record per CDR3 protein. The sample has about 430,000 distinct CDR3 sequences, about 39% seen once. Antigen specificity for these receptors is unknown. The sequencing sample was made of blood. The receptors here all came from a girl under 10 years old with multiple sclerosis.

This clonotype was counted a few times. The gene calls are TRBV5-1 and TRBJ2-1, with D perhaps TRBD1 (6 bases). V gave up 2 bases and J gave up 7 bases, with 16 bases separating them. The CDR3 runs to 15 residues. In germline, CDR1 is SGHRS, CDR2 YFSETQ. Here the CDR3 reads CASSFGTLSGNEQFF. In DNA, the CDR3 is TGCGCCAGCAGCTTCGGGACACTATCGGGGAATGAGCAGTTCTTC.

This clonotype was seen a handful of times. The CDR3 is CASGKAGAGVVNEQFF. As DNA, the CDR3 is TGCGCCAGCGGAAAGGCCGGCGCGGGAGTTGTCAATGAGCAGTTCTTC. The V and J genes are TRBV5-1 and TRBJ2-1, with 7 positions matching TRBD2. The V gene's germline CDR1 is SGHRS and CDR2 YFSETQ. The length of the CDR3 is 16 residues. With V trimmed by 7 bases and J by 6 bases, 16 bases remained unmatched. Complete variable domain (other parts from reference TRBV5-1 and TRBJ2-1): KAGVTQTPRYLIKTRGQQVTLSCSPISGHRSVSWYQQTPGQGLQFLFEYFSETQRNKGNFPGRFSGRQFSNSRSEMNVSTLELGDSALYLCASGKAGAGVVNEQFFGPGTRLTVL.

The V call is TRBV7-9, the J call TRBJ1-5; D uncertain. The CDR3 has 17 amino acids. Germline CDR1 SEHNR, CDR2 FQNEAQ (reference sequence). V was clipped by 1 base and J by 6 bases, with 19 bases between them. CDR3 DNA sequence: TGTGCCAGCAGCTTAGTTGGCTTGGCGGAGCACGCTCAGCCCCAGCATTTT. Residues: CASSLVGLAEHAQPQHF. The variable domain in full, with the rest retrieved from reference TRBV7-9 and TRBJ1-5, is DTGVSQNPRHKITKRGQNVTFRCDPISEHNRLYWYRQTLGQGPEFLTYFQNEAQLEKSRLLSDRFSAERPKGSFSTLEIQRTEQGDSAMYLCASSLVGLAEHAQPQHFGDGTRLSIL.

The rearrangement uses TRBV6-1 and TRBJ1-2, with TRBD1 identical over 7 bases. The CDR3 totals 15 residues. V shed 1 base and J 3 bases; nucleotides not matched to a gene: 5. Looked up from germline, CDR1 is MNHNS and CDR2 is SASEGT. Here the CDR3 DNA reads TGTGCCAGCAGTGAAGAAGGACAGGCTCACTATGGCTACACCTTC. Translation: CASSEEGQAHYGYTF.

This clonotype was seen a few times. This chain links TRBV7-2 with TRBJ2-4, with 8 bases fitting TRBD2. The DNA end favors TRBJ2-7, so the J call may be wrong. The CDR3 runs to 15 residues. The germline CDR1 and CDR2 sequences are SGHTA and FQGNSA. The chain's CDR3 is CASRPPGLDVYEQYF. In DNA, the CDR3 is TGTGCCAGCAGACCGCCGGGACTAGATGTCTACGAGCAGTACTTC.

The J gene is TRBJ2-1, the V gene TRBV6-5; TRBD2 matches 7 bases. The CDR3 spans 16 residues. With V trimmed by 2 bases and J by 7 bases, 11 bases remained unmatched. The germline V gene encodes CDR1 MNHEY and CDR2 SVGAGI. CDR3 in amino acids: CASSYGRGVARNEQFF. The CDR3 coding sequence is TGTGCCAGCAGTTACGGGAGGGGAGTAGCTCGGAATGAGCAGTTCTTC.

The chain employs TRBV6-5 and TRBJ1-1; possible D gene TRBD1, 5 bases. The germline V gene has CDR1 MNHEY and CDR2 SVGAGI. The CDR3 loop spans 13 amino acids. Trimming shortened V by 5 bases and J by 1 base, and 8 bases separated the two germline ends. The CDR3 is CASSQGQNTEAFF. The CDR3 DNA reads TGTGCCAGCAGTCAGGGCCAGAACACTGAAGCTTTCTTT.

The chain carries TRBV7-2 and TRBJ2-5; unclear D gene. The germline gives CDR1 SGHTA, CDR2 FQGNSA. V lost 8 bases, J lost 2 bases, and 9 bases lay in between. This CDR3 is 12 amino acids long. For the CDR3, the DNA is TGTGCCAGCGGCGACTTACAAGAGACCCAGTACTTC. Encoded protein: CASGDLQETQYF.

The V call is TRBV20-1, the J call TRBJ2-7; possibly TRBD2 for D (5 bases). The CDR3 covers 13 residues. Germline V gene sequence: CDR1 DFQATT, CDR2 SNEGSKA (reference sequence). Trimming took 6 bases from V and 2 from J, leaving 14 bases between them. The CDR3 sequence: CSAHPLGAYEQYF. Written as DNA, the CDR3 is TGCAGTGCCCATCCACTAGGAGCCTACGAGCAGTACTTC.

This clonotype came up once. As DNA, the CDR3 is TGTGCCAGCTCACCACCCACGAGGTCCCACGAGCAGTACTTC. It is translated as CASSPPTRSHEQYF. The chain carries TRBV18 and TRBJ2-4; D remains unclear. The J call may be mistaken, given a closer DNA end match to TRBJ2-7. This CDR3 has 14 amino acids. The V gene's germline CDR1 is KGHSH and CDR2 LQKENI.

The rearrangement uses TRBV29-1 and TRBJ2-7, with D perhaps TRBD1 (6 bases). Trimming stripped 4 bases from V and 2 bases from J, with 15 bases between. CDR3 length: 14 residues. Germline V CDR1 and CDR2: SQVTM, ANQGSEA. Here the CDR3 reads CSVGVGRGAYEQYF. The CDR3 DNA sequence: TGCAGCGTTGGCGTCGGCAGGGGAGCCTACGAGCAGTACTTC.

In this sample, this clonotype turned up a few times. The rearrangement joins TRBV3-1 to TRBJ2-1; 8 nucleotides agree with TRBD2. The CDR3 spans 15 residues. With 0 bases clipped from V and 7 bases from J, the junction kept 5 bases outside the gene matches. Germline CDR1 LGHDT, CDR2 YNNKEL (reference sequence). The CDR3: CASSQERGAGNEQFF. The CDR3 coding sequence is TGTGCCAGCAGCCAAGAGCGGGGGGCTGGGAATGAGCAGTTCTTC.

This sequence joins TRBV27 and TRBJ2-7; 8 positions match TRBD1. Germline V gene sequence: CDR1 MNHEY, CDR2 SMNVEV (reference sequence). Trimming took 6 bases from V and 4 from J; bases not matched to a gene: 14. This CDR3 region has 16 residues. The CDR3 DNA reads as TGTGCCAGCAGAGATGCTGCAGGGGGCGCAAGTTACGAGCAGTACTTC. Translating gives CASRDAAGGASYEQYF.

This clonotype was seen more than once but under ten times. The chain recombines TRBV12-3 or TRBV12-4 with TRBJ2-5; D not certain. The J call may be in error: the DNA end matches TRBJ2-7 better. The CDR3 has 12 residues. The CDR3 bases are TGTGCCAGCAGTTTGGGGTCCCACGAGCAGTACTTC. Translated: CASSLGSHEQYF.

V is TRBV10-3 and J is TRBJ1-2, with 11 bases identical to TRBD1. CDR1 and CDR2 from the germline V gene are ENHRY and SYGVKD. J lost 3 bases, V lost 0 bases, and 9 bases had no gene match. This CDR3 is built from 18 residues. CDR3 coding DNA: TGTGCCATCAGTGAGTCTGCGGACAGGGGGCGGTTCGACTATGGCTACACCTTC. Translation gives CAISESADRGRFDYGYTF.